The sequence of this TCR beta chain was determined in a study of human T cells and chemical hapten exposure. This clonotype was observed many times. In the original workflow: A per-sample median of approximately 87,000 TCRs was observed, with counts ranging from about 23,224 to 690,600. From the RACE reads, TCRdb called clonotypes with MiXCR, one entry per CDR3 protein. TCRdb, not the authors, supplied the V and J calls. The sample consists of 300,000 to 350,000 distinct CDR3 sequences, roughly 6.9% of them appearing once. Time point of the sample: patch test 1, 2 weeks after DPC sensitization. Treatment reported: therapeutic diphenylcyclopropenone sensitization with weekly scalp DPC. Germline V gene data show CDR1 as LGHNA and CDR2 as YNFKEQ. Trimming took 2 bases from V and 7 from J; bases not matched to a gene: 4. The CDR3 covers 15 residues.

The starting material was whole blood, obtained in connection with sensitization to the hapten diphenylcyclopropenone (DPC). This sequence was found in a woman aged 18 to 35 with alopecia areata. Some clones in this sample may be carry-over from other donors' samples. The V and J genes are TRBV4-2 and TRBJ2-1; 11 nucleotides align to TRBD2. The CDR3 loop reads CASSQKTSGDNEQFF. The CDR3 bases are TGTGCCAGCAGCCAAAAGACTAGCGGGGATAATGAGCAGTTCTTC.